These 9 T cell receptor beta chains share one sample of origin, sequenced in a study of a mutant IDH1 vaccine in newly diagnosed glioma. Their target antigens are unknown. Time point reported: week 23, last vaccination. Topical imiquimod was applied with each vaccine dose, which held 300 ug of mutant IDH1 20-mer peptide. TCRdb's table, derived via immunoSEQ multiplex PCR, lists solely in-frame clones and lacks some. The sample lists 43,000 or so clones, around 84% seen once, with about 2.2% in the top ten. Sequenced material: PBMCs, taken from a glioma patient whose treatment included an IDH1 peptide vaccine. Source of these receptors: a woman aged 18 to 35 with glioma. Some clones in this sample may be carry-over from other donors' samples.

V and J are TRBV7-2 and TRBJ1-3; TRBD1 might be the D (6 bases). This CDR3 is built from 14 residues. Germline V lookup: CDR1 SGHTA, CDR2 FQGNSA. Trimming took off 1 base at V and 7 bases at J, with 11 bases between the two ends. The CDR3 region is CASSLVGGPNTIYF. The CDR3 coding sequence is TGTGCCAGCAGCTTAGTCGGGGGGCCGAACACCATATATTTT.

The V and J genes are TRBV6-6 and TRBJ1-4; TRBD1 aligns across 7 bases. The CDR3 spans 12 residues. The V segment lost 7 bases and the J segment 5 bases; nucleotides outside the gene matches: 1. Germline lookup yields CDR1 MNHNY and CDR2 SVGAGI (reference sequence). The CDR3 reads CASKQGNEKLFF. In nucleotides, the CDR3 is TGTGCCAGCAAACAGGGGAATGAAAAACTGTTTTTT.

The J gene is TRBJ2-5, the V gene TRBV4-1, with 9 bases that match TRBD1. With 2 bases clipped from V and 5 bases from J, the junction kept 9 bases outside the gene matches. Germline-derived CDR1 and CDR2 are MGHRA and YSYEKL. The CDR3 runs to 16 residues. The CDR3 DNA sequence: TGCGCCAGCAGCCAAACCGGGACAGGGCATCGGGAGACCCAGTACTTC. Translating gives CASSQTGTGHRETQYF.

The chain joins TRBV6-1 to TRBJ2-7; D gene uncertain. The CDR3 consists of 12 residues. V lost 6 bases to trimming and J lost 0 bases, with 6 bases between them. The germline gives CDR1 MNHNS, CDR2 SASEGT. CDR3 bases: TGTGCCAGCAGCGAGAGCTCCTACGAGCAGTACTTC. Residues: CASSESSYEQYF.

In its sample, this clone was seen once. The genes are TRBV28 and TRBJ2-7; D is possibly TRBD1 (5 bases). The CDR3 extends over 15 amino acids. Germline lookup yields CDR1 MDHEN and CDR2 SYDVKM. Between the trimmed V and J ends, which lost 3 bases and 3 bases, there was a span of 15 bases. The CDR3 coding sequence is TGTGCCAGCAGTTTGAAAGGGGCCCTTTTCTACGAGCAGTACTTC. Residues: CASSLKGALFYEQYF.

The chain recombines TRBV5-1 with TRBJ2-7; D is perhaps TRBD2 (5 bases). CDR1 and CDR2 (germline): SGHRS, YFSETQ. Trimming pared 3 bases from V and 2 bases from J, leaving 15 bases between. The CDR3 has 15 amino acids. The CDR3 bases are TGCGCCAGCAGCTCGAACTCCGGGAACACCTACGAGCAGTACTTC. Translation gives CASSSNSGNTYEQYF.

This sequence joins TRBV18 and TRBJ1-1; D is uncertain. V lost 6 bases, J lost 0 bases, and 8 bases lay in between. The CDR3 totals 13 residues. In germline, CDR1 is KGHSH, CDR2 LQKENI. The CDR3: CASSQDLNTEAFF. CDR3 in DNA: TGTGCCAGCTCGCAAGACTTGAACACTGAAGCTTTCTTT.

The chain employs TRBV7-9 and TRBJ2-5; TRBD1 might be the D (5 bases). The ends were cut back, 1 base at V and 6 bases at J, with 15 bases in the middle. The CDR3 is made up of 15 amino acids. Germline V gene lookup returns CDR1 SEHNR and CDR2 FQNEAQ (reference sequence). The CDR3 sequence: CASSLDSQGRKTQYF. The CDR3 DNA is TGTGCCAGCAGCTTAGATAGCCAGGGTCGAAAGACCCAGTACTTC.

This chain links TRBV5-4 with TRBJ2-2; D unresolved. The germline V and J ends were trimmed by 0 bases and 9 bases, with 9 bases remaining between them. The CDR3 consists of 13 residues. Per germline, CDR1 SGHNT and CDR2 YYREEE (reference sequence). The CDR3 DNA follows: TGTGCCAGCAGCTTGGGAGCCAGGAGGGAGCTGTTTTTT. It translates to CASSLGARRELFF. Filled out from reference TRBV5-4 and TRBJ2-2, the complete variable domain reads ETGVTQSPTHLIKTRGQQVTLRCSSQSGHNTVSWYQQALGQGPQFIFQYYREEENGRGNFPPRFSGLQFPNYSSELNVNALELDDSALYLCASSLGARRELFFGEGSRLTVL.